The present entry profiles one TCR beta chain with its context. The sample carries other DNA sequences with the same CDR3. Data came from immunoSEQ multiplex PCR; TCRdb stores just in-frame clones and leaves some out. This sample has about 350,000 clones, with around 89% found just once. This entry comes from a study of Ad26.COV2.S vaccination and SARS-CoV-2 variants. Indicated treatment: roughly 19 received Ad26.COV2.S at low or high dose, single or two shots; 5 received placebo; per-sample allocation not given. Sampling took place 63 days after the first vaccine or placebo injection. The sample here was peripheral blood, taken in a trial of Ad26.COV2.S vaccine versus placebo. The clonotype originates from a person aged 18-60 years who received the Ad26.COV2.S COVID-19 vaccine or a placebo.

Written as DNA, the CDR3 is TGCGCCAGCAGCTTGGAGCGCAGCACAGATACGCAGTATTTT. Its translation is CASSLERSTDTQYF. The rearrangement joins TRBV5-1 to TRBJ2-3, with no clear D. The CDR3 contains 14 residues. Deletions cut 0 bases from V and 0 bases from J, with 5 bases between. Germline V gene data show CDR1 as SGHRS and CDR2 as YFSETQ.